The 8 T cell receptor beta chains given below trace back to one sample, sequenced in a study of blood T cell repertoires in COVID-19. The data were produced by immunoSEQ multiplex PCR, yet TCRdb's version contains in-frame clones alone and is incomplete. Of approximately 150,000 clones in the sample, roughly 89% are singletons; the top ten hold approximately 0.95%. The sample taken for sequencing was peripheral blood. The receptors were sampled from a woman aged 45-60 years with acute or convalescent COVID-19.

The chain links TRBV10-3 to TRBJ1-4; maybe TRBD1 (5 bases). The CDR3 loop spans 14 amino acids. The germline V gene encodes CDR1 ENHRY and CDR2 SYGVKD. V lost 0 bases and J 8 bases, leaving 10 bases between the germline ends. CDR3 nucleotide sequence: TGTGCCATCAGTGAGTCGGCAGGGAGGGAAAAACTGTTTTTT. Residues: CAISESAGREKLFF.

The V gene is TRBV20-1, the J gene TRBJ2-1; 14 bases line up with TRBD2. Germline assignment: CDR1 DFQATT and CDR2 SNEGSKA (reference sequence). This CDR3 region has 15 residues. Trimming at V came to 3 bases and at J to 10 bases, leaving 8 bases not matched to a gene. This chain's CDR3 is CSASDPGLAGVEQFF. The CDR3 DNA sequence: TGCAGTGCTAGTGACCCGGGACTAGCGGGAGTGGAGCAGTTCTTC.

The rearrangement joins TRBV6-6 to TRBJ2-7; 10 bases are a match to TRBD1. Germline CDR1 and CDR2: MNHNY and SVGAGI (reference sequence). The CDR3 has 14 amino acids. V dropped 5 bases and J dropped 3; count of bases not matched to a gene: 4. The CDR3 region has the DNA TGTGCCAGCAGTCAGGGACAGGGGCTCTACGAGCAGTACTTC. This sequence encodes CASSQGQGLYEQYF.

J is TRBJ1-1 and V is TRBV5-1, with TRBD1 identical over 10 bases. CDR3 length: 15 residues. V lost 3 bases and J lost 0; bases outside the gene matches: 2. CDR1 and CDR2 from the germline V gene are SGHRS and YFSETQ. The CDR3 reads CASSSGTGVNTEAFF. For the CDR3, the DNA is TGCGCCAGCAGCTCCGGGACAGGGGTGAACACTGAAGCTTTCTTT.

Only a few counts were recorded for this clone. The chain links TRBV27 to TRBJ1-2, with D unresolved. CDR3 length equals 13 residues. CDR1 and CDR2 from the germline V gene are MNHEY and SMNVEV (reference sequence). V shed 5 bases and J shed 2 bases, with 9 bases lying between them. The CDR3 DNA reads TGTGCCAGCAGTGGAGGAAACAACTATGGCTACACCTTC. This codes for CASSGGNNYGYTF.

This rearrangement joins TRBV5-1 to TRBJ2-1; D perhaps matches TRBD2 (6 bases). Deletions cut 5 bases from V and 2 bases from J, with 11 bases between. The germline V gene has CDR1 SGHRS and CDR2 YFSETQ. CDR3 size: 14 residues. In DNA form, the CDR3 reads TGCGCCAGCAGGGACTATGGACCCTACAATGAGCAGTTCTTC. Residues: CASRDYGPYNEQFF.

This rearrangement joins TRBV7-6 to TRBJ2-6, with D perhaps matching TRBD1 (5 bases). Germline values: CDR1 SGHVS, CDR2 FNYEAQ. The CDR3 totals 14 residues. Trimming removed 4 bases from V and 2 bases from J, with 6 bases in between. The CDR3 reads CASSYRTGANVLTF. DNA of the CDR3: TGTGCCAGCAGCTACAGGACTGGGGCCAACGTCCTGACTTTC.

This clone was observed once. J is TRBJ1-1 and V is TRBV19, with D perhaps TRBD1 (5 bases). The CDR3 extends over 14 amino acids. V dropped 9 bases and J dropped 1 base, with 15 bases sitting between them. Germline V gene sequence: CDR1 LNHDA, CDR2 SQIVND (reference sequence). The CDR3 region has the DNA TGTGCCAGCGGTATAGGACAACGGAACACTGAAGCTTTCTTT. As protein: CASGIGQRNTEAFF.